This TCR beta chain came from a study of post-analysis software for immune sequencing data. Carried by the TCR beta cDNA libraries were unique molecular identifiers. TCRdb recomputed calls from the PCR reads with MiXCR, one row per CDR3 protein. The sample records hundreds of thousands of distinct CDR3 sequences, 30% being singletons. The TCR sequence derives from a girl aged 10 to 17 with multiple sclerosis. The sequencing sample was made of blood.

CDR3 bases: TGCAGCGGGGGACAGGGGGTCTACGAGCAGTACTTC. Amino acids: CSGGQGVYEQYF. The gene calls are TRBV29-1 and TRBJ2-7; TRBD1 agrees at 11 bases. The CDR3 extends over 12 amino acids. The V segment lost 7 bases and the J segment 3 bases; nucleotides outside the gene matches: 2. Germline loops: CDR1 SQVTM, CDR2 ANQGSEA.